Below are 16 T cell receptor beta chains sequenced from a single sample in a study of CD8 T cells in ankylosing spondylitis. MiXCR was run by TCRdb on the 5' RACE reads, yielding one entry per CDR3 protein. The repertoire holds approximately 240,000 distinct CDR3 sequences, with more than 9% as singletons. Sample: blood, either unsorted or a sorted T cell fraction (not recorded which). These receptor sequences come from a male donor with ankylosing spondylitis or in good health (not recorded which).

This clonotype has at least ten counts. The V call is TRBV5-1, the J call TRBJ2-5; no reliable D call. With 4 bases removed from V and 0 bases from J, the gap between germline ends came to 19 bases. Germline CDR1 reads SGHRS; CDR2 reads YFSETQ. The CDR3 sequence is 17 residues long. The DNA for the CDR3 is TGCGCCAGCAGCGCCACTGGGTCGCAGAGCAACCAAGAGACCCAGTACTTC. Translating it yields CASSATGSQSNQETQYF.

This chain uses TRBV3-1 with TRBJ2-7, with TRBD1 matching 9 bases. With V trimmed by 5 bases and J by 5 bases, 4 bases remained unmatched. The CDR3 loop spans 13 amino acids. Per germline, CDR1 LGHDT and CDR2 YNNKEL (reference sequence). The CDR3 coding sequence is TGTGCCAGCAGCTGGACAGGGGAGGACGAGCAGTACTTC. Protein: CASSWTGEDEQYF.

The chain carries TRBV25-1 and TRBJ2-7; a possible D gene is TRBD1 (5 bases). Germline V CDR1 and CDR2: MGHDK, SYGVNS. This CDR3 comprises 13 residues. Trimming took off 4 bases at V and 4 bases at J, with 11 bases between the two ends. CDR3 amino acids: CASSVRGSYEQYF. CDR3 bases: TGTGCCAGCAGTGTTAGGGGATCGTACGAGCAGTACTTC.

V and J are TRBV4-1 and TRBJ2-5; possible D gene TRBD1, 7 bases. CDR1 is MGHRA and CDR2 is YSYEKL in the germline V gene. The CDR3 has 14 residues. V was pared by 4 bases and J by 5 bases, with 14 bases between. Here the CDR3 reads CASSPEQGRETQYF. In DNA, the CDR3 is TGCGCCAGCAGCCCTGAACAGGGGAGGGAGACCCAGTACTTC.

This clonotype was seen more than once but under ten times. CDR3 nucleotide sequence: TGTGCCAGCAGCCTCACCGGGACAGGGAACACTGAAGCTTTCTTT. The encoded protein is CASSLTGTGNTEAFF. The gene calls are TRBV4-2 and TRBJ1-1, with 8 positions matching TRBD1. The CDR3 length is 15 residues. Germline CDR1 and CDR2: LGHNA and YNFKEQ. After removal of 4 bases from V and 1 base from J, the junction contained 5 bases not matched to a gene.

At least ten counts were recorded for this clonotype. The gene calls are TRBV20-1 and TRBJ2-1; D ambiguous. This CDR3 is built from 14 residues. V was trimmed by 5 bases and J by 4 bases, leaving 15 bases between them. Germline V gene sequence: CDR1 DFQATT, CDR2 SNEGSKA (reference sequence). As DNA, the CDR3 is TGCAGTGCTCCTTTCCAGTACCAATACAATGAGCAGTTCTTC. Protein sequence: CSAPFQYQYNEQFF.

This clonotype has ten or more counts. This chain connects TRBV6-5 to TRBJ1-5; D is unresolved. CDR3 length: 13 amino acids. CDR1 is MNHEY, CDR2 SVGAGI, per germline. The V and J ends lost 2 bases and 2 bases respectively, with 4 bases between them. This CDR3 reads CASSYNGNQPQHF. In nucleotides, the CDR3 is TGTGCCAGCAGTTACAACGGCAATCAGCCCCAGCATTTT.

This clonotype has a handful of counts. The CDR3: CASSFMDRLSFYEQYF. CDR3 in DNA: TGTGCCAGCAGTTTCATGGACAGACTATCCTTCTACGAGCAGTACTTC. The rearrangement uses TRBV12-3 or TRBV12-4 and TRBJ2-7; D may be TRBD1 (6 bases). This CDR3 has 16 residues. V lost 3 bases, J lost 3 bases, and 18 bases lay in between.

This clonotype was seen many times. This sequence joins TRBV12-3 or TRBV12-4 and TRBJ2-1; tentatively, D is TRBD1 (6 bases). This CDR3 comprises 14 residues. V was cut by 6 bases and J by 10 bases, with 19 bases left in between. CDR3 in amino acids: CASSPQGSQAEQFF. The CDR3 DNA is TGTGCCAGCAGCCCCCAGGGGTCCCAAGCGGAGCAGTTCTTC.

This clonotype was seen only a few times. V is TRBV6-1 and J is TRBJ2-5; D gene unclear. V shed 5 bases and J shed 3 bases, with 10 bases lying between them. The CDR3 contains 13 residues. Germline CDR1 reads MNHNS; CDR2 reads SASEGT. CDR3 residues: CASSPTPKETQYF. The CDR3 DNA sequence: TGTGCCAGCAGTCCTACACCCAAAGAGACCCAGTACTTC.

The chain links TRBV7-9 to TRBJ1-1; D unclear. Germline CDR1 SEHNR, CDR2 FQNEAQ (reference sequence). V was clipped by 1 base and J by 1 base, with 10 bases between them. The CDR3 has 15 residues. Here the CDR3 reads CASSLEVVGNTEAFF. The DNA of the CDR3 is TGTGCCAGCAGCTTAGAGGTCGTAGGGAACACTGAAGCTTTCTTT.

This chain connects TRBV7-9 to TRBJ2-1; a possible D gene is TRBD2 (5 bases). Per germline, CDR1 SEHNR and CDR2 FQNEAQ (reference sequence). The ends were cut back, 5 bases at V and 7 bases at J, with 12 bases in the middle. The CDR3 is 13 residues long. DNA for the CDR3: TGTGCCAGCAGCCCGCTGGACTTAAATGAGCAGTTCTTC. This translates into CASSPLDLNEQFF. Drawing the rest from reference TRBV7-9 and TRBJ2-1, the complete variable domain is DTGVSQNPRHKITKRGQNVTFRCDPISEHNRLYWYRQTLGQGPEFLTYFQNEAQLEKSRLLSDRFSAERPKGSFSTLEIQRTEQGDSAMYLCASSPLDLNEQFFGPGTRLTVL.

This clonotype was observed a few times. The genes are TRBV20-1 and TRBJ2-2; D may be TRBD1 or TRBD2 (5 bases each). Germline V gives CDR1 DFQATT, CDR2 SNEGSKA (reference sequence). There are 14 residues in the CDR3. V was trimmed by 6 bases and J by 0 bases, leaving 11 bases between them. The CDR3 is CSAGAGTNTGELFF. The CDR3 nucleotides read TGCAGTGCCGGGGCGGGTACGAACACCGGGGAGCTGTTTTTT.

The rearrangement links TRBV9 to TRBJ1-1; 7 bases align to TRBD1. Germline CDR1 SGDLS, CDR2 YYNGEE. The V segment lost 4 bases and the J segment 1 base; nucleotides outside the gene matches: 13. This CDR3 has 17 amino acids. The DNA for the CDR3 is TGTGCCAGCAGCATCGGAACAACAGGGGTGGGGAACACTGAAGCTTTCTTT. It codes for CASSIGTTGVGNTEAFF.

This clonotype was seen ten or more times. The gene calls are TRBV20-1 and TRBJ2-5; a possible D gene is TRBD1 (6 bases). Per germline, CDR1 DFQATT and CDR2 SNEGSKA (reference sequence). This CDR3 region has 15 residues. V shed 1 base and J shed 1 base, with 13 bases lying between them. The CDR3 loop is CSARADLDSQETQYF. The DNA for the CDR3 is TGCAGTGCTAGAGCCGATTTGGACAGCCAAGAGACCCAGTACTTC.

This clonotype appeared many times. J is TRBJ1-2 and V is TRBV6-1, with D hard to call. V shed 6 bases and J shed 4 bases, with 27 bases lying between them. This CDR3 comprises 18 residues. CDR1 is MNHNS and CDR2 is SASEGT in the germline V gene. DNA for the CDR3: TGTGCCAGCAGCCCCCGGCCCCCACATAGGGTCAGGTCCTATGGCTACACCTTC. Translated, it gives CASSPRPPHRVRSYGYTF.